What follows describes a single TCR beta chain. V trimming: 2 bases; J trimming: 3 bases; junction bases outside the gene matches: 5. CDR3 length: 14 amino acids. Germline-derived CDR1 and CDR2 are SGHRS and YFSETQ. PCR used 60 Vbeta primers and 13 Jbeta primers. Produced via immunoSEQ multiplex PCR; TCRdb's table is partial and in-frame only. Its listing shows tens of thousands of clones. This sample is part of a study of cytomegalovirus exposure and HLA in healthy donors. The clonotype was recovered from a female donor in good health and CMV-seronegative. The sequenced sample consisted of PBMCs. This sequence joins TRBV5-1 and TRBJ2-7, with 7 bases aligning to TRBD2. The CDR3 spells CASSLAGLGYEQYF. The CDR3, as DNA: TGCGCCAGCAGCTTAGCGGGGTTAGGCTACGAGCAGTACTTC.